What follows describes a single T cell receptor (beta chain). The sample originates from a study of blood T cell repertoires in COVID-19. At the level of the study: COVID-19 samples, acute and convalescent, were from the United States, Italy and Spain. Nucleic acid was either cDNA or gDNA, and it came from T cells, B-cell-depleted T cells, or PBMCs.

Trimming took 0 bases from V and 6 from J, leaving 9 bases between them. This CDR3 has 14 amino acids. Germline V lookup: CDR1 MNHNY, CDR2 SVGAGI (reference sequence). Authors' analysis steps: Amplification with reference gene primers provided the estimates of nucleated cell counts. Sequenced by immunoSEQ multiplex PCR; TCRdb stores in-frame clones only, minus some. V, J and clone size were drawn from that table, and D and trimming were deduced from the DNA. The sample consists of fewer than 400,000 clones, more than 70% of them appearing once. The material sequenced was peripheral blood. The sequence was obtained from a man aged 30 to 45 with active or convalescent COVID-19. The chain joins TRBV6-6 to TRBJ2-1; D may be TRBD2 (5 bases). The CDR3 bases are TGTGCCAGCAGTTACTCGAGAAGCGGCAATGAGCAGTTCTTC. This codes for CASSYSRSGNEQFF.